These 18 T cell receptor beta chains were sequenced from one sample in a study of identical twins. MiXCR, applied by TCRdb to the 5' RACE reads, yields one record per CDR3 protein. The sample shows some 190,000 distinct CDR3 sequences, about 15% of them seen only once. The same data also went into a second study, on T cells expressing NK-cell markers.

Specimen: CD8+ T cells sorted from blood. Receptors originate from a woman aged 18 to 35 in good health.

This clonotype was observed a handful of times. The chain is built from TRBV7-9 and TRBJ2-7; D remains ambiguous. The CDR3 loop spans 13 amino acids. CDR1 is SEHNR, CDR2 FQNEAQ, per germline (reference sequence). V gave up 5 bases and J gave up 2 bases, with 10 bases separating them. The CDR3 nucleotides read TGTGCCAGCAGCCCTCCGGCAGCCTACGAGCAGTACTTC. It codes for CASSPPAAYEQYF.

V and J are TRBV10-3 and TRBJ2-3; D unresolved. V was cut by 8 bases and J by 4 bases, with 4 bases left in between. The CDR3 is made up of 10 amino acids. CDR1 and CDR2 from the germline V gene are ENHRY and SYGVKD. CDR3 DNA sequence: TGTGCCATCGGGGCAGATACGCAGTATTTT. Amino acids: CAIGADTQYF.

This clonotype was seen a handful of times. This chain links TRBV21-1 with TRBJ1-1; no check of the table's D call, TRBD1, against the DNA was made. TRBV21-1 is recorded as a pseudogene. The CDR3 contains 21 residues. CDR3 amino acids: CASSTFSLGDSAVPGNTEAFF. The DNA of the CDR3 is TGTGCCAGCAGCACCTTCTCCTTAGGGGACAGTGCCGTTCCGGGGAACACTGAAGCTTTCTTT.

This clonotype was recorded a few times. The chain couples TRBV9 to TRBJ2-2; the D is unclear. Germline loops: CDR1 SGDLS, CDR2 YYNGEE. There are 13 residues in the CDR3. V lost 0 bases, J lost 4 bases, and 4 bases lay in between. In nucleotides, the CDR3 is TGTGCCAGCAGCGTAGGCTCCACCGGGGAGCTGTTTTTT. It encodes CASSVGSTGELFF.

Concerning this clonotype itself: One end of the junction does not line up with germline, which may come from a read error. V and J are TRBV7-7 and TRBJ2-5; possible D gene TRBD2, 5 bases. The germline gives CDR1 SSHAT, CDR2 FNYEAQ (reference sequence). The CDR3 totals 15 residues. CDR3 sequence (DNA): TGTGCTAGCAGCTTAAGACTGCGAGGGCAAGAGACCCAGTACTTC. As protein: CASSLRLRGQETQYF.

This clonotype was counted only a few times. This likely comes from a read error, as the CDR3 has no conserved phenylalanine or tryptophan at its end. Because the CDR3's place on the DNA is in doubt, the DNA is left out and the CDR3 is given as listed by TCRdb. This chain connects TRBV12-3 or TRBV12-4 to TRBJ1-2. The CDR3 length equals 12 residues, ends included. The CDR3: CASSLSEETREV.

The chain is built from TRBV20-1 and TRBJ2-2; the D call may be TRBD1 or TRBD2 (5 bases each). The CDR3 has 11 amino acids. V gave up 6 bases and J gave up 7 bases, with 9 bases separating them. Germline CDR1 and CDR2: DFQATT and SNEGSKA (reference sequence). The CDR3 nucleotides read TGCAGTGCCCCAGGGAGCGGGGAGCTGTTTTTT. As protein: CSAPGSGELFF.

The rearrangement uses TRBV6-1 and TRBJ1-4, with TRBD1 matching 8 bases. The CDR3 spans 16 residues. V dropped 4 bases and J dropped 6; count of bases not matched to a gene: 10. Looked up from germline, CDR1 is MNHNS and CDR2 is SASEGT. CDR3 in amino acids: CASSAFLDRGHEKLFF. In DNA form, the CDR3 reads TGTGCCAGCAGTGCCTTCCTTGACAGGGGCCATGAAAAACTGTTTTTT.

This clonotype was picked up a small number of times. The chain couples TRBV12-3 or TRBV12-4 to TRBJ2-1; a weak D match, TRBD2 (6 bases). This CDR3 region has 13 residues. V lost 3 bases and J lost 6, with 9 bases in between. In nucleotides, the CDR3 is TGTGCCAGCAGTTTTGGGGGGATCAATGAGCAGTTCTTC. Translated, it gives CASSFGGINEQFF.

The sample holds a few counts of this clonotype. The chain couples TRBV7-2 to TRBJ2-5, with unresolved D. Germline V gene sequence: CDR1 SGHTA, CDR2 FQGNSA. The ends were cut back, 1 base at V and 4 bases at J, with 13 bases in the middle. This CDR3 has 15 residues. The chain's CDR3 is CASSLVPGQVETQYF. CDR3 DNA: TGTGCCAGCAGCTTAGTGCCAGGCCAAGTAGAGACCCAGTACTTC.

This sequence joins TRBV12-3 or TRBV12-4 and TRBJ2-1; D call uncertain. The CDR3 extends over 11 amino acids. The ends were cut back, 8 bases at V and 8 bases at J, with 10 bases in the middle. Written as DNA, the CDR3 is TGTGCCAGCTCCACCCCCCATGAGCAGTTCTTC. This gives the protein CASSTPHEQFF.

V usage is TRBV9 and J usage is TRBJ2-1; TRBD2 matches at 10 bases. The CDR3 is made up of 15 amino acids. J gave up 6 bases and V 1 base, and 4 bases lay outside the gene matches. From germline, CDR1 is SGDLS and CDR2 YYNGEE. Here the CDR3 reads CASSVSLAGANEQFF. CDR3 nucleotide sequence: TGTGCCAGCAGCGTAAGTCTAGCGGGGGCCAATGAGCAGTTCTTC.

The genes are TRBV3-1 and TRBJ2-1; no reliable D call. CDR1 is LGHDT, CDR2 YNNKEL, per germline (reference sequence). CDR3 length: 13 amino acids. Trimming took 2 bases from V and 8 from J, leaving 10 bases between them. The CDR3 DNA reads as TGTGCCAGCAGCCAAACTCAGAGACATGAGCAGTTCTTC. Its translation: CASSQTQRHEQFF.

This clonotype has a handful of counts. The chain is built from TRBV7-9 and TRBJ1-3; TRBD1 agrees at 8 bases. With 2 bases clipped from V and 4 bases from J, the junction kept 4 bases outside the gene matches. From germline, CDR1 is SEHNR and CDR2 FQNEAQ (reference sequence). CDR3 length equals 15 residues. In DNA, the CDR3 is TGTGCCAGCAGCTTAACTCGGACAGGGGGAAACACCATATATTTT. Its translation is CASSLTRTGGNTIYF.

The genes are TRBV7-3 and TRBJ2-1, with 7 nucleotides matching TRBD2. This CDR3 spans 15 amino acids. Germline V CDR1 and CDR2: SGHTA, FQGTGA. With V trimmed by 1 base and J by 10 bases, 10 bases remained unmatched. CDR3 in DNA: TGTGCCAGCAGCTTAAGTTGGGGGGAAGCGGGGGAGCAGTTCTTC. Residues: CASSLSWGEAGEQFF. The whole variable domain, filled in from reference TRBV7-3 and TRBJ2-1, reads GAGVSQTPSNKVTEKGKYVELRCDPISGHTALYWYRQSLGQGPEFLIYFQGTGAADDSGLPNDRFFAVRPEGSVSTLKIQRTERGDSAVYLCASSLSWGEAGEQFFGPGTRLTVL.

This clonotype was seen a handful of times. This chain uses TRBV12-3 or TRBV12-4 with TRBJ2-1; no definite D call. With 0 bases removed from V and 10 bases from J, the gap between germline ends came to 10 bases. The CDR3 is made up of 13 amino acids. The CDR3, as DNA: TGTGCCAGCAGTTTAGCTGCATGGGTAGAGCAGTTCTTC. Its protein product is CASSLAAWVEQFF.

This clonotype was seen repeatedly, ten times or more. This sequence joins TRBV29-1 and TRBJ1-2; D gene unclear. The V gene's germline CDR1 is SQVTM and CDR2 ANQGSEA. With 0 bases removed from V and 6 bases from J, the gap between germline ends came to 5 bases. The CDR3 is made up of 11 amino acids. The CDR3 DNA sequence: TGCAGCGTTGAAGACGGGAATGGCTACACCTTC. It specifies CSVEDGNGYTF.

The chain uses TRBV6-6 and TRBJ2-1; D call uncertain. Trimming stripped 2 bases from V and 13 bases from J, with 12 bases between. Per the germline V gene, CDR1 is MNHNY and CDR2 is SVGAGI (reference sequence). The CDR3 runs 12 residues. The CDR3: CASSYEVPPQFF. CDR3 DNA: TGTGCCAGCAGTTACGAAGTCCCTCCTCAGTTCTTC.